This T cell receptor (beta chain) was identified in a study of shared clonotypes between healthy human individuals. Study outcomes and limitations: Across subsets, estimated richness was generally greater for naive than for memory populations.

Deep was the level used in running the assay. Produced via immunoSEQ multiplex PCR; TCRdb's table is partial and in-frame only. The data show approximately 2,000,000 clones, just over 90% seen once. The CDR3 length is 15 residues. V lost 2 bases and J lost 0, with 8 bases in between. The germline gives CDR1 MGHRA, CDR2 YSYEKL. The naive CD8 fraction comprised CD45RO-negative cells positively selected for CCR7 and excluded terminally differentiated effector memory CD45RA+ cells. Note on this clone: The antigen remains undetermined.

The TCR comes from a man aged 18-30 years in good health. Some clones in this sample may be carry-over from other donors' samples. Sequences were obtained from naive CD8+ T cells from PBMCs. The chain couples TRBV4-1 to TRBJ2-1, with no clear D. The CDR3 is CASSQQAGSYNEQFF. In DNA, the CDR3 is TGCGCCAGCAGCCAACAGGCAGGCTCCTACAATGAGCAGTTCTTC.